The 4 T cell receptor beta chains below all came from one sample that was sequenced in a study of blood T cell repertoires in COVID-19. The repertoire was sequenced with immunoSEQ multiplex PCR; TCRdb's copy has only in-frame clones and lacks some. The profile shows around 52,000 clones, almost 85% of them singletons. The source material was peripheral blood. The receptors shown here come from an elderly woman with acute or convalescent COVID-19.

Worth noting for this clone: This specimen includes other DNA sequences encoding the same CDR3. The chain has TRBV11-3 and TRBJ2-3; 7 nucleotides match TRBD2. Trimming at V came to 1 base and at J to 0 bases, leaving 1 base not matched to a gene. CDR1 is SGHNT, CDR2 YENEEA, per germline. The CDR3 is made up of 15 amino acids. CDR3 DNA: TGTGCCAGCAGCTTAGGCGGGAGTAGCACAGATACGCAGTATTTT. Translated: CASSLGGSSTDTQYF.

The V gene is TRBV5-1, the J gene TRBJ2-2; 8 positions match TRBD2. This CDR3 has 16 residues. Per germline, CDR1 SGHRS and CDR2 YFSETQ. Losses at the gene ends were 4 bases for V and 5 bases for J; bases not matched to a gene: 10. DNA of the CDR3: TGCGCCAGCAGCGTCGCCGGGACTAGTGGGACCGGGGAGCTGTTTTTT. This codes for CASSVAGTSGTGELFF.

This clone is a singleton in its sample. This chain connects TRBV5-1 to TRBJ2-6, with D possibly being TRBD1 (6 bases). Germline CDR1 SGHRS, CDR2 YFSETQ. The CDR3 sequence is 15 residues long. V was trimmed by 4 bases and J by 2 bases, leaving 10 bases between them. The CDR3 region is CASSATGTGANVLTF. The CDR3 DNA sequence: TGCGCCAGCAGCGCCACAGGGACTGGGGCCAACGTCCTGACTTTC.

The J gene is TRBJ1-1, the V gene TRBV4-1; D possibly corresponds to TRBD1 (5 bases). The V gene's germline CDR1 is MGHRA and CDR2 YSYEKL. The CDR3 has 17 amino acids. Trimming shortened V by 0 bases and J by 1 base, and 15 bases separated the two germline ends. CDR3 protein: CASSQDGLTVRNTEAFF. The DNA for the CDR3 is TGCGCCAGCAGCCAAGATGGGTTGACAGTGCGGAACACTGAAGCTTTCTTT.